What follows is one T cell receptor (beta chain) and its context. The clone's antigen remains unknown. The sample belongs to a study of CXCR3-negative and CXCR3-positive naive CD8 T cells (dated by TCRdb to between 2018 and 2020). General notes on the study: In total, approximately 140 million TRB reads were obtained, or roughly 1.5 +/- 0.3 million reads per library. Diversity and physicochemical repertoire analyses covered roughly eleven donors pooled from two independent experiments. The TRBV-TRBJ cluster analysis covered naive subsets from 5 donors and memory cells from 3 donors.

For sequencing, a NextSeq 550 was employed. The Human TCR Profiling Kit (MiLaboratory) was used to prepare UMI-labeled 5' RACE TRB cDNA libraries. The full amount of extracted RNA was used for cDNA synthesis, and the full amount of resulting cDNA was used for PCR amplification. Libraries were prepared in parallel using an identical number of PCR cycles. For the original study's pipeline: With a minimum of two reads required per UMI, MIGEC and MiXCR pulled out about 50,000 +/- 10,000 unique UMI-labeled TRB cDNA molecules from each library. On average, 40,000 +/- 10,000 functional in-frame TRB CDR3 nucleotide clonotypes lacking stop codons were found per library. After each sample was downsampled to 5000 UMI-labeled TRB molecules, VDJtools was used to calculate diversity metrics such as normalized Shannon-Wiener and Chao1. Clonotype-size-weighted physicochemical properties of the central five CDR3 residues (interaction energy, strength, volume and Kidera factor 4) were computed in VDJtools. After the reads were reprocessed by TCRdb, one entry was made per CDR3 protein sequence, with no DNA. TCRdb's processing, not the authors' own work, is the source of the V and J calls. The sample table gives about 89,000 distinct CDR3 sequences. Less than 0.6% of the sample comes from the top ten.

Each CD8+ T cell subset was flow-sorted in triplicate, with approximately 300,000 cells per subset placed directly into RLT lysis buffer. Naive CD8+ T cells were defined stringently as CD45RO-CCR7+CD27+CD95- to exclude memory contaminants. Peripheral blood mononuclear cells were isolated from buffy coats using standard density gradient centrifugation. Naive CXCR3-negative and CXCR3-positive CD8+ T cells were flow-sorted on a FACSAria III. An RNeasy Mini Kit was used to extract total RNA from the sorted cells. From the germline V gene, CDR1 is MDHEN and CDR2 is SYDVKM. There are 17 amino acids in the CDR3, from cysteine to phenylalanine inclusive. No DNA is listed. Summary of the overall study and its limitations: CXCR3 expression partially decreased after cryopreservation, so most assays used freshly isolated PBMCs. Similar TRBV-TRBJ usage was shown by naive CXCR3-negative and CXCR3-positive cells from the same donor, whereas distinct patterns were shown by memory cells. Both naive subsets had comparably high repertoire diversity, while memory CD8+ T cells had much lower repertoire diversity. Because surface CD5, which is linked to self-reactivity in mice, was comparable between the naive subsets, TCR interaction strength was also inferred from TRB CDR3 physicochemical properties. TRB CDR3s from CXCR3-positive naive cells showed higher hydrophobicity (lower Kidera factor 4), lower energy, and higher strength and volume indices than CXCR3-negative naive cells.

The origin of this receptor is a human donor in good health. Some clones in this sample may be carry-over from other donors' samples. Recombination linked TRBV28 to TRBJ2-7; TCRdb indicates TRBD1, and absent DNA this call remains unverified. Specimen: naive CXCR3+ CD8+ T cells from blood. The cell subset or site label corresponds to: CD45RO-CCR7+CD27+CD95- naive CD8+ T cells expressing CXCR3 (TNR3+). The CDR3 reads as follows: CASSSGGTIVVSYEQYF.